These 26 T cell receptor beta chains share one sample of origin, sequenced in a study of cytomegalovirus exposure and HLA in healthy donors. Vbeta (60) and Jbeta (13) primers were used in the PCR. Clones were read by immunoSEQ multiplex PCR, and TCRdb kept only the in-frame ones, dropping some. The table lists 150,000 to 200,000 clones, about three quarters of them singletons. The specimen sequenced was PBMCs. These receptors were collected from a man younger than 35 in good health and CMV-seronegative.

The V gene is TRBV11-3, the J gene TRBJ2-7; D not certain. Germline CDR1 reads SGHNT; CDR2 reads YENEEA. Trimming removed 5 bases at V and 5 bases at J, with 10 bases between. This CDR3 is built from 12 residues. CDR3 bases: TGTGCCAGCAGCCGACTCACTAACGAGCAGTACTTC. Its translation is CASSRLTNEQYF.

This chain links TRBV5-4 with TRBJ1-2; a weak D match, TRBD1 (6 bases). Germline V lookup: CDR1 SGHNT, CDR2 YYREEE (reference sequence). Trimming took 1 base from V and 4 from J, leaving 14 bases between them. The CDR3 contains 15 residues. CDR3 DNA sequence: TGTGCCAGCAGCTTGACCGCAGGGGCGGGCTATGGCTACACCTTC. Translated, it gives CASSLTAGAGYGYTF.

V and J are TRBV11-3 and TRBJ2-7; D ambiguous. Germline loops: CDR1 SGHNT, CDR2 YENEEA. Trimming cost V 2 bases and J 6 bases, with 5 bases left between them. The CDR3 runs 11 residues. The CDR3 nucleotides are TGTGCCAGCAGCTTATTCTTCGAGCAGTACTTC. This gives the protein CASSLFFEQYF.

This clone came up a few times. The chain has TRBV29-1 and TRBJ2-3; D not resolved. Per the germline V gene, CDR1 is SQVTM and CDR2 is ANQGSEA. The CDR3 has 14 residues. V lost 1 base, J lost 1 base, and 9 bases lay in between. CDR3 bases: TGCAGCGTTGAAGGCAGGCGCGGCACAGATACGCAGTATTTT. It specifies CSVEGRRGTDTQYF.

About this clone itself: In the same sample, other DNA sequences code for this CDR3. This rearrangement joins TRBV6-5 to TRBJ1-1, with 9 bases lining up with TRBD1. The CDR3 has 14 amino acids. The ends lost 5 bases at V and 0 bases at J; junction bases unmatched: 1. In germline, CDR1 is MNHEY, CDR2 SVGAGI. CDR3 amino acids: CASSRTGVNTEAFF. The CDR3 DNA reads as TGTGCCAGCAGTCGGACAGGGGTGAACACTGAAGCTTTCTTT.

The chain recombines TRBV7-6 with TRBJ2-3; tentative D call: TRBD1 (5 bases). Trimming took off 7 bases at V and 1 base at J, with 15 bases between the two ends. Per germline, CDR1 SGHVS and CDR2 FNYEAQ. The CDR3 is made up of 15 amino acids. CDR3 DNA: TGTGCCAGCACCAAGTCAGGGCTAGGCACAGATACGCAGTATTTT. It specifies CASTKSGLGTDTQYF. The full variable domain, completed using reference TRBV7-6 and TRBJ2-3, is GAGVSQSPRYKVTKRGQDVALRCDPISGHVSLYWYRQALGQGPEFLTYFNYEAQQDKSGLPNDRFSAERPEGSISTLTIQRTEQRDSAMYRCASTKSGLGTDTQYFGPGTRLTVL.

Here the CDR3 reads CAWSKPWTGANTGELFF. CDR3 DNA sequence: TGTGCCTGGAGTAAACCATGGACAGGGGCGAACACCGGGGAGCTGTTTTTT. The rearrangement joins TRBV30 to TRBJ2-2, with 9 nucleotides matching TRBD1. This CDR3 contains 17 residues. Germline V gives CDR1 GTSNPN, CDR2 SVGIG (reference sequence). Trimming cost V 2 bases and J 0 bases; bases outside gene matches: 7.

This chain joins TRBV18 and TRBJ2-3; D remains unclear. Trimming removed 3 bases from V and 0 bases from J, with 7 bases in between. CDR1 and CDR2 (germline): KGHSH, LQKENI. The CDR3 runs 14 residues. As DNA, the CDR3 is TGTGCCAGCTCACCGCGGTCTAGCACAGATACGCAGTATTTT. Its protein product is CASSPRSSTDTQYF.

The V call is TRBV6-6, the J call TRBJ2-7, with D possibly being TRBD2 (5 bases). Trimming removed 4 bases from V and 1 base from J, with 11 bases in between. Germline assignment: CDR1 MNHNY and CDR2 SVGAGI (reference sequence). The CDR3 contains 14 residues. The CDR3 is CASSSTEGSYEQYF. The CDR3 DNA is TGTGCCAGCAGTTCCACCGAGGGATCCTACGAGCAGTACTTC.

The chain links TRBV11-3 to TRBJ2-1; TRBD2 matches 15 bases. The CDR3 loop spans 18 amino acids. V gave up 1 base and J gave up 9 bases; unmatched junction bases: 10. Germline CDR1 is SGHNT and CDR2 is YENEEA. This CDR3 is CASSLGTSGGAFDTEQFF. The CDR3, as DNA: TGTGCCAGCAGCTTAGGGACTAGCGGGGGGGCCTTCGACACTGAGCAGTTCTTC.

Concerning this clone: An end of the junction does not agree with germline; a read error may underlie this. The chain combines TRBV7-7 with TRBJ2-5; a weak D match, TRBD1 (6 bases). Per germline, CDR1 SSHAT and CDR2 FNYEAQ (reference sequence). This CDR3 spans 14 amino acids. This CDR3 reads CASSPLGAGETQYF. In DNA form, the CDR3 reads TGTGCTAGCAGCCCTCTGGGGGCTGGAGAGACCCAGTACTTC. The entire variable domain, with the rest obtained from reference TRBV7-7 and TRBJ2-5, is as follows: GAGVSQSPRYKVTKRGQDVTLRCDPISSHATLYWYQQALGQGPEFLTYFNYEAQPDKSGLPSDRFSAERPEGSISTLTIQRTEQRDSAMYRCASSPLGAGETQYFGPGTRLLVL.

This clone was seen only once. This chain connects TRBV4-3 to TRBJ1-1, with D perhaps TRBD1 (5 bases). The CDR3 totals 13 residues. Germline V CDR1 and CDR2: LGHNA, YSLEER. Trimming removed 5 bases from V and 5 bases from J, with 12 bases in between. The CDR3 nucleotides read TGCGCCAGCAGCTCGAGGCAGGGAACTGAAGCTTTCTTT. The encoded protein is CASSSRQGTEAFF.

The rearrangement uses TRBV29-1 and TRBJ1-2; D unresolved. This CDR3 spans 11 amino acids. Looked up from germline, CDR1 is SQVTM and CDR2 is ANQGSEA. V was trimmed by 1 base and J by 6 bases, leaving 6 bases between them. The CDR3 coding sequence is TGCAGCGTTGAAGCAACAGATGGCTACACCTTC. It yields the protein CSVEATDGYTF.

DNA for the CDR3: TGTGCCAGCAGCCGACAGGGGATAGGCTATGGCTACACCTTC. It is translated as CASSRQGIGYGYTF. This chain uses TRBV11-2 with TRBJ1-2, with 8 bases that match TRBD1. V shed 5 bases, J shed 4 bases, and the junction held 6 bases outside the gene matches. The CDR3 runs to 14 residues. Germline CDR1 is SGHAT and CDR2 is FQNNGV.

J is TRBJ2-5 and V is TRBV6-1, with TRBD2 matching over 10 bases. Germline CDR1 reads MNHNS; CDR2 reads SASEGT. There are 13 residues in the CDR3. Trimming at V came to 6 bases and at J to 5 bases, leaving 3 bases not matched to a gene. The CDR3 protein is CASRERGGETQYF. The CDR3 nucleotides are TGTGCCAGCAGGGAGCGGGGGGGTGAGACCCAGTACTTC.

The V call is TRBV6-5, the J call TRBJ2-5; TRBD2 agrees at 9 bases. The junction had 7 bases not matched to a gene; V was cut back by 2 bases and J by 3 bases. Germline V gene lookup returns CDR1 MNHEY and CDR2 SVGAGI. This CDR3 has 16 amino acids. CDR3 in amino acids: CASSYAGGGGKETQYF. CDR3 bases: TGTGCCAGCAGTTACGCAGGCGGGGGGGGAAAAGAGACCCAGTACTTC.

CDR3 region: CASRGDRGQGETQYF. CDR3 DNA: TGTGCCAGCAGAGGGGACAGGGGGCAGGGGGAGACCCAGTACTTC. The J gene is TRBJ2-5, the V gene TRBV2, with 12 bases identical to TRBD1. Germline lookup yields CDR1 SNHLY and CDR2 FYNNEI. The CDR3 spans 15 residues. The J segment lost 5 bases and the V segment lost 6 bases, leaving 7 bases of the junction unmatched. The full variable domain, rest sourced from reference TRBV2 and TRBJ2-5, is EPEVTQTPSHQVTQMGQEVILRCVPISNHLYFYWYRQILGQKVEFLVSFYNNEISEKSEIFDDQFSVERPDGSNFTLKIRSTKLEDSAMYFCASRGDRGQGETQYFGPGTRLLVL.

The rearrangement joins TRBV7-8 to TRBJ2-2; 10 nucleotides line up with TRBD2. CDR1 is SGHVS and CDR2 is FQNEAQ in the germline V gene. The CDR3 totals 16 residues. V lost 5 bases to trimming and J lost 8 bases; unmatched junction nucleotides: 11. The CDR3 DNA sequence: TGTGCCAGCAGCCCCGCTAGCGGGAGAGGTCGGGGGGAGCTGTTTTTT. Translation: CASSPASGRGRGELFF.

This clone appeared a few times. The V call is TRBV7-8, the J call TRBJ2-7, with a tentative D call TRBD1 (6 bases). The CDR3 consists of 14 residues. Trimming cost V 1 base and J 2 bases, with 9 bases left between them. Germline V gene lookup returns CDR1 SGHVS and CDR2 FQNEAQ. The DNA for the CDR3 is TGTGCCAGCAGCTTAGGACAGGTAACCTACGAGCAGTACTTC. It specifies CASSLGQVTYEQYF.

This clone came up a few times. The V and J genes are TRBV7-9 and TRBJ1-4; D is uncertain. In germline, CDR1 is SEHNR, CDR2 FQNEAQ (reference sequence). CDR3 size: 14 residues. V gave up 2 bases and J gave up 5 bases, with 9 bases separating them. The CDR3 DNA sequence: TGTGCCAGCAGCTTACAGTCGGGGAATGAAAAACTGTTTTTT. Encoded protein: CASSLQSGNEKLFF.

V usage is TRBV9 and J usage is TRBJ2-2; D unclear. There are 15 residues in the CDR3. Germline V gene data show CDR1 as SGDLS and CDR2 as YYNGEE. V dropped 2 bases and J dropped 3 bases, with 11 bases sitting between them. In DNA form, the CDR3 reads TGTGCCAGCAGCGTGTATTCGGGTGACACCGGGGAGCTGTTTTTT. It is translated as CASSVYSGDTGELFF.

This clone has a handful of counts. This chain connects TRBV7-2 to TRBJ1-1; tentative D call: TRBD1 (5 bases). Germline V gene data show CDR1 as SGHTA and CDR2 as FQGNSA. V dropped 1 base and J dropped 7 bases, with 10 bases sitting between them. The CDR3 runs 13 residues. The CDR3 bases are TGTGCCAGCAGCTTAGAGGGGCAGGGTGAAGCTTTCTTT. Amino acid sequence: CASSLEGQGEAFF.

The chain employs TRBV11-2 and TRBJ2-1; 8 bases line up with TRBD2. Germline CDR1 is SGHAT and CDR2 is FQNNGV. The CDR3 is made up of 15 amino acids. The V gene end was trimmed by 6 bases and the J gene end by 5 bases; junction bases not matched to a gene: 9. The CDR3: CASSPLAGLNNEQFF. DNA of the CDR3: TGTGCCAGCAGTCCTCTAGCGGGCCTGAACAATGAGCAGTTCTTC.

This clone was detected only a few times. This sequence joins TRBV4-3 and TRBJ1-2; 8 positions match TRBD1. V shed 4 bases, J shed 3 bases, and the junction held 13 bases outside the gene matches. Germline values: CDR1 LGHNA, CDR2 YSLEER. This CDR3 comprises 17 residues. The DNA of the CDR3 is TGCGCCAGCAGCCCCTGGGGGCAGGGGGCTCAGGACTATGGCTACACCTTC. It is translated as CASSPWGQGAQDYGYTF.

The rearrangement joins TRBV27 to TRBJ2-7; TRBD1 matches 11 bases. Germline CDR1 is MNHEY and CDR2 is SMNVEV (reference sequence). Trimming cost V 6 bases and J 3 bases; bases outside gene matches: 4. The CDR3 is 14 amino acids. The CDR3 DNA sequence: TGTGCCAGCAGGGCCGGGACAGGGGGCTACGAGCAGTACTTC. It translates to CASRAGTGGYEQYF.

The J gene is TRBJ1-2, the V gene TRBV11-3; D gene uncertain. Deletions cut 0 bases from V and 5 bases from J, with 7 bases between. Germline V CDR1 and CDR2: SGHNT, YENEEA. The CDR3 loop spans 13 amino acids. The CDR3 spells CASSLERRYGYTF. The DNA for the CDR3 is TGTGCCAGCAGCTTAGAGCGTCGTTATGGCTACACCTTC.